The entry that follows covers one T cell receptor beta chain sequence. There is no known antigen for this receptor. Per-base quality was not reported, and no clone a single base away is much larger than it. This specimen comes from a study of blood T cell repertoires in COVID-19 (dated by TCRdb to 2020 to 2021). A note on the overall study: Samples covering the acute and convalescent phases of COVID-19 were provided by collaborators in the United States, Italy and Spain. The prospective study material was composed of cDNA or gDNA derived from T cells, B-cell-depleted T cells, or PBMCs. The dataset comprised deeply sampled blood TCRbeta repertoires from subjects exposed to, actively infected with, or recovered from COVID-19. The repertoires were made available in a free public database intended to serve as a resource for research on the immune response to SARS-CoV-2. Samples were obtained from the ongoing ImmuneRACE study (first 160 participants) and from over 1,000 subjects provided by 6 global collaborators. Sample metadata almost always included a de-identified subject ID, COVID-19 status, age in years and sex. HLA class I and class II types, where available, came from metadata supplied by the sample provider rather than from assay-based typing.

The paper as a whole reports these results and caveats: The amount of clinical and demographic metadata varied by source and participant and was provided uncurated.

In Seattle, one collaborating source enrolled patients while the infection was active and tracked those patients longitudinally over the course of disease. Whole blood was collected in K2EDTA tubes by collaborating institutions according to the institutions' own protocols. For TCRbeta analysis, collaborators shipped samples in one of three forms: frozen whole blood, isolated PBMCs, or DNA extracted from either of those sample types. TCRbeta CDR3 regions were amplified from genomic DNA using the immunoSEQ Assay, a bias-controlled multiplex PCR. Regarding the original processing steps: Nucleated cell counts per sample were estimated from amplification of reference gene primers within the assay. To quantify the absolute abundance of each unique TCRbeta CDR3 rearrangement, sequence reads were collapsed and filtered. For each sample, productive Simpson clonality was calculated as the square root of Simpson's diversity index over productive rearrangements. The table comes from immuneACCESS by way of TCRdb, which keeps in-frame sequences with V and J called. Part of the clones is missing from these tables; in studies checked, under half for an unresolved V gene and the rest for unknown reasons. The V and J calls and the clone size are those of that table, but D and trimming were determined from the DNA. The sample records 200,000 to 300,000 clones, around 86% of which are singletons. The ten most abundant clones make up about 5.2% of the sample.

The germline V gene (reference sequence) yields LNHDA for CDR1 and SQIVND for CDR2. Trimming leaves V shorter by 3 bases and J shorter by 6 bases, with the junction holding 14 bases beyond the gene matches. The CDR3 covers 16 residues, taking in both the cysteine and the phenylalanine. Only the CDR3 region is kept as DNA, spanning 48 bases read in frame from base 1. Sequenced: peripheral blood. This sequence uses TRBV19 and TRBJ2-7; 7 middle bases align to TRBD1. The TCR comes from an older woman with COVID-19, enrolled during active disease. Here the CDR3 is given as CASSMGTAKNPSEQYF. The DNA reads TGTGCCAGTAGTATGGGGACAGCAAAAAACCCCTCCGAGCAGTACTTC.